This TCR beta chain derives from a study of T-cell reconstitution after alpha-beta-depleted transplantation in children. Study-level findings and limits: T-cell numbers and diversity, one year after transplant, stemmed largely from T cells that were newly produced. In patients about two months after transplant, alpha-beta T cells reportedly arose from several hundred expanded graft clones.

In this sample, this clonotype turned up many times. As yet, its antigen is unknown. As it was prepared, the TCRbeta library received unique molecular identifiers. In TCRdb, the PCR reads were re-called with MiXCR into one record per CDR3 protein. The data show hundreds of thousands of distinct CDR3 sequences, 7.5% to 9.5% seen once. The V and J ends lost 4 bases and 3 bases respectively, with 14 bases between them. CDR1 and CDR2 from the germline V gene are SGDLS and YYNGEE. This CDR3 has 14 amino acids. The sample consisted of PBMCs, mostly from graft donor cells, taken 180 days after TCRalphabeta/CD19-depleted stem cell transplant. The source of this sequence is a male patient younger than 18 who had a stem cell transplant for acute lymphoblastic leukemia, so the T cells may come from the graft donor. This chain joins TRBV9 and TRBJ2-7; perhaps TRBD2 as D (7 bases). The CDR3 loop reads CASSSGGERYEQYF. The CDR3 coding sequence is TGTGCCAGCAGCTCGGGGGGCGAGCGCTACGAGCAGTACTTC.